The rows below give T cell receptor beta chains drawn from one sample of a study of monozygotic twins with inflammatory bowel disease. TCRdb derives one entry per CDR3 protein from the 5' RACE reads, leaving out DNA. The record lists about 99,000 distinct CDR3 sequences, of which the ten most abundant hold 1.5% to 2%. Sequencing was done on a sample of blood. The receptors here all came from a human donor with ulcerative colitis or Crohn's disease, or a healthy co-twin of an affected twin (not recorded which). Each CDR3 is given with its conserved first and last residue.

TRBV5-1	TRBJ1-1	CASSLNREAFF
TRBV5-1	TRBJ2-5	CASSQEREETQYF
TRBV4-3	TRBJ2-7	CASSQDIGNEQYF
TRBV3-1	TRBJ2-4	CASRQTGIKNIQYF
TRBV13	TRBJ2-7	CASSGPTGGFYEQYF
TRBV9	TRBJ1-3	CASSGWGGSGTDGPGNTIYF
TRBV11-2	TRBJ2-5	CASSPGLGIQETQYF
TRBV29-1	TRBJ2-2	CSVGVTANTGELFF
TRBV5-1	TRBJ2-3	CASSWGLAASTDTQYF
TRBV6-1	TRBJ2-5	CASKTPGQHQETQYF
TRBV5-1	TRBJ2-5	CASSHDRGPETQYF
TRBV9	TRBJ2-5	CASSGLVQAAQYF
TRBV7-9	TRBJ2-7	CASSGGLQGSYEQYF
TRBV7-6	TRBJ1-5	CASSLGLGRGGSGNQPQHF
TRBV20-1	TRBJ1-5	CSARGNAGTGGAWGDQPQHF
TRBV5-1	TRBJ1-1	CASSFLGPTEAFF
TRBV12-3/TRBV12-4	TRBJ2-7	CASSTGLNEQYF